This TCR beta chain was captured in a study of shared clonotypes between healthy human individuals. Looking at the study overall: The study drew on a couple of women and a few men aged 18 to 49 as donors.

A word on this clone: Its matching antigen is unknown.

The germline V and J ends were trimmed by 5 bases and 1 base, with 14 bases remaining between them. Germline CDR1 reads MNHEY; CDR2 reads SMNVEV (reference sequence). The CDR3 has 15 amino acids. The naive CD8 population came from CD45RO-negative cells selected for CCR7, without terminally differentiated effector memory CD45RA+ cells. Study-wide results and limits: The study found 4.5% to 5% of naive CD4 clonotypes shared across several donors. Represented diversity (both genetic and exposure-history) was limited by the small number of donors.

When replicate PCRs were run on sorted subsets, they used 200 to 250 ng DNA, around 33,000 T cell genomes. Measured with immunoSEQ multiplex PCR; TCRdb has only the in-frame clones, and not every one. The repertoire holds about 1,800,000 clones, 85% to 95% seen once, with less than 1.5% in the top ten. The sequence was obtained from a man between 18 and 29 years old in good health. Sequenced material: naive CD8+ T cells sorted from blood. The chain combines TRBV27 with TRBJ2-5; D may be TRBD2 (6 bases). The CDR3 DNA follows: TGTGCCAGCAGTCCCCGGTTCGGGGGCCAAGAGACCCAGTACTTC. Its translation: CASSPRFGGQETQYF.